The next 17 T cell receptor beta chains were all read from a single sample in a study of T cells after yellow fever vaccination. TCRdb ran MiXCR on the 5' RACE reads and lists one entry per CDR3 protein. This sample has about 360,000 distinct CDR3 sequences, with under 7.5% found just once. The source material was PBMCs, sampled 5 days after the yellow fever booster vaccination. The receptors were gathered from a man between 25 and 39 years old who received the YFV17D yellow fever vaccine.

At least ten counts were recorded for this clonotype. J is TRBJ1-1 and V is TRBV6-1; weak D call: TRBD1 (5 bases). CDR3 size: 14 residues. Trimming stripped 6 bases from V and 4 bases from J, with 15 bases between. CDR1 is MNHNS and CDR2 is SASEGT in the germline V gene. CDR3 sequence reads: CASRPPRGGTEAFF. The CDR3 DNA is TGTGCCAGCAGACCCCCTCGGGGGGGCACTGAAGCTTTCTTT.

This chain connects TRBV7-2 to TRBJ2-5, with TRBD2 as a possible D gene (6 bases). Germline values: CDR1 SGHTA, CDR2 FQGNSA. Trimming removed 8 bases from V and 5 bases from J, with 21 bases in between. CDR3 length equals 15 residues. CDR3 sequence: CASSPGRRTRETQYF. The CDR3 coding sequence is TGTGCCAGCTCCCCTGGGAGGAGGACTCGGGAGACCCAGTACTTC.

This clonotype was found a few times. This chain links TRBV12-3 or TRBV12-4 with TRBJ2-7; D is undetermined. The V and J ends lost 3 bases and 3 bases respectively, with 12 bases between them. CDR3 size: 14 residues. CDR3 nucleotides: TGTGCCAGCAGTTTGGTCAGCTCCAGCTACGAGCAGTACTTC. Protein sequence: CASSLVSSSYEQYF.

This clonotype occurred many times. This chain links TRBV7-2 with TRBJ2-7; 10 positions match TRBD2. Germline lookup yields CDR1 SGHTA and CDR2 FQGNSA. J gave up 0 bases and V 2 bases, and 4 bases lay outside the gene matches. The CDR3 is 16 residues long. In nucleotides, the CDR3 is TGTGCCAGCAGCTTAACTAGACTAGCGGGCTCCTACGAGCAGTACTTC. Translated, it gives CASSLTRLAGSYEQYF.

The chain is built from TRBV20-1 and TRBJ2-1; D call uncertain. In germline, CDR1 is DFQATT, CDR2 SNEGSKA (reference sequence). V shed 3 bases and J shed 4 bases, with 10 bases lying between them. The CDR3 is 13 residues long. The chain's CDR3 is CSARPSPYNEQFF. CDR3 in DNA: TGCAGTGCTAGGCCATCACCTTACAATGAGCAGTTCTTC.

This clonotype was counted between two and nine times. This chain links TRBV20-1 with TRBJ2-1; either TRBD1 or TRBD2 may fit D (6 bases each). Trimming pared 3 bases from V and 7 bases from J, leaving 16 bases between. The germline V gene has CDR1 DFQATT and CDR2 SNEGSKA (reference sequence). The length of the CDR3 is 14 residues. CDR3 protein: CSASRRGISNEQFF. The CDR3 DNA sequence: TGCAGTGCTAGTAGGAGGGGGATTTCAAATGAGCAGTTCTTC.

This clonotype was found a few times. The CDR3 protein is CSVEPGQALTDTQYF. The CDR3 region has the DNA TGCAGCGTTGAACCGGGACAGGCTCTCACAGATACGCAGTATTTT. V usage is TRBV29-1 and J usage is TRBJ2-3; the match to TRBD1 covers 8 bases. With 2 bases clipped from V and 2 bases from J, the junction kept 6 bases outside the gene matches. Per the germline V gene, CDR1 is SQVTM and CDR2 is ANQGSEA. CDR3 length: 15 amino acids.

This chain joins TRBV29-1 and TRBJ2-2; possibly TRBD1 for D (5 bases). From germline, CDR1 is SQVTM and CDR2 ANQGSEA. V was clipped by 6 bases and J by 5 bases, with 10 bases between them. CDR3 size: 12 residues. Here the CDR3 reads CSVTGSTGELFF. Here the CDR3 DNA reads TGCAGCGTAACAGGTTCAACCGGGGAGCTGTTTTTT.

This clonotype was counted many times. The chain employs TRBV12-3 or TRBV12-4 and TRBJ1-6; a weak D match, TRBD1 (5 bases). The CDR3 is 13 residues long. Trimming removed 8 bases from V and 7 bases from J, with 12 bases in between. The DNA of the CDR3 is TGTGCCAGCCGGGCAGGGACGAATTCACCCCTCCACTTT. It specifies CASRAGTNSPLHF.

This clonotype was counted only a few times. The CDR3 sequence is CATEGGILPYNEQFF. The CDR3 DNA reads TGTGCCACTGAAGGGGGAATTCTTCCCTACAATGAGCAGTTCTTC. This sequence joins TRBV24-1 and TRBJ2-1; D perhaps matches TRBD1 (6 bases). Germline lookup yields CDR1 KGHDR and CDR2 SFDVKD. The CDR3 contains 15 residues. The V end lost 10 bases, the J end lost 2 bases, and 17 bases lay between the germline ends.

This clonotype occurred many times. This sequence joins TRBV28 and TRBJ1-5; D gene uncertain. Germline CDR1 is MDHEN and CDR2 is SYDVKM. The CDR3 is 13 amino acids. Trimming pared 5 bases from V and 7 bases from J, leaving 12 bases between. The DNA for the CDR3 is TGTGCCAGCAGTCCGCCCGGGCCCCAGCCCCAGCATTTT. Translating gives CASSPPGPQPQHF.

The chain couples TRBV9 to TRBJ2-2, with 9 bases that match TRBD2. This CDR3 region has 16 residues. The V and J ends lost 0 bases and 4 bases, in that order; junction bases with no gene match: 4. Germline values: CDR1 SGDLS, CDR2 YYNGEE. CDR3 bases: TGTGCCAGCAGCGTAGGGCTAGCGGGATCCACCGGGGAGCTGTTTTTT. Its translation is CASSVGLAGSTGELFF.

The table lists this clonotype with a few counts. The J gene is TRBJ2-4, the V gene TRBV20-1, with D perhaps matching TRBD1 (5 bases). The CDR3 is made up of 16 amino acids. V was trimmed by 0 bases and J by 3 bases, leaving 15 bases between them. Looked up from germline, CDR1 is DFQATT and CDR2 is SNEGSKA (reference sequence). The CDR3 is CSARDGQSLNKNIQYF. Here the CDR3 DNA reads TGCAGTGCTAGAGATGGACAAAGCCTAAACAAAAACATTCAGTACTTC.

This clonotype was counted a few times. The chain links TRBV20-1 to TRBJ2-5; 9 bases map to TRBD2. Germline V gene data show CDR1 as DFQATT and CDR2 as SNEGSKA (reference sequence). This CDR3 has 15 residues. Trimming took 4 bases from V and 5 from J; bases not matched to a gene: 11. The CDR3 DNA sequence: TGCAGTGCTACTCCCTCAGCGGGAGGAGGGGAGACCCAGTACTTC. Its translation: CSATPSAGGGETQYF.

The chain links TRBV19 to TRBJ2-1; D unclear. The V end lost 7 bases, the J end lost 2 bases, and 6 bases lay between the germline ends. This CDR3 is built from 12 residues. Germline assignment: CDR1 LNHDA and CDR2 SQIVND (reference sequence). CDR3 amino acids: CASKEPYNEQFF. The CDR3 DNA sequence: TGTGCCAGTAAGGAGCCCTACAATGAGCAGTTCTTC.

This chain's CDR3 is CASSESMTDTQYF. In nucleotides, the CDR3 is TGCGCCAGCAGTGAGTCGATGACAGATACGCAGTATTTT. The V gene is TRBV10-1, the J gene TRBJ2-3; no clear D gene. CDR3 length equals 13 residues. The germline gives CDR1 WNHNN, CDR2 SYGVQD (reference sequence). The V gene lost 0 bases and the J gene lost 3 bases, with 4 bases spanning the gap.

In its sample, this clonotype was seen many times. This chain joins TRBV6-1 and TRBJ1-1; D is possibly TRBD1 (5 bases). With 6 bases removed from V and 5 bases from J, the gap between germline ends came to 16 bases. The CDR3 covers 14 residues. Per the germline V gene, CDR1 is MNHNS and CDR2 is SASEGT. The CDR3 nucleotides read TGTGCCAGCAGATCGGGGGGAGAGGGAACTGAAGCTTTCTTT. Amino acid sequence: CASRSGGEGTEAFF.